This TCR beta chain comes out of a study of persistence of HIV-infected CD4 T cells. About the study: Multiple blood draws of up to 180 mL, except two donors with single leukapheresis.

With 4 bases removed from V and 7 bases from J, the gap between germline ends came to 7 bases. The CDR3 consists of 11 residues. As for this clone: Antigen specificity is unknown.

Cells were stimulated with CMV-infected fibroblast lysates at roughly 9.1 ug/mL. Responding CD4+ T cells were sorted by upregulation of both CD40 ligand and CD69. These HIV-1-infected adults initiated suppressive ART in chronic infection. For less than 20 hours, CD8-depleted PBMCs received anti-CD28/CD49d costimulation, a CD40-blocking antibody and enfuvirtide. The immunoSEQ assay was version 4, run in survey mode. Genomic DNA was diluted to roughly 10 ng/uL, up to 1 ug per sample. Sequencing used immunoSEQ multiplex PCR; TCRdb keeps in-frame clones, though not all of them. The table records roughly 20,000 clones, less than 70% of them present only once.

This chain uses TRBV12-3 or TRBV12-4 with TRBJ1-1, with D maybe TRBD1 (6 bases). Material: CD4+ T cells sorted from PBMCs after roughly 18-hour stimulation, obtained from a patient who received antiretroviral therapy. This sequence originates from an adult woman with HIV who was CMV-seropositive. The CDR3 here is CASSYRVEAFF. The CDR3 nucleotides are TGTGCCAGCAGTTACAGGGTTGAAGCTTTCTTT.